These T cell receptor beta chains were read from a single sample in a study of human T cells and chemical hapten exposure. TCRdb fed the RACE reads into MiXCR, producing one record per CDR3 protein. The sample holds about 110,000 distinct CDR3 sequences; 12% are singletons and the top ten take 1.6%. Material: whole blood, obtained in connection with sensitization to the hapten diphenylcyclopropenone (DPC). Receptors originate from a woman aged 45 to 65 with alopecia areata. Some clones in this sample may be carry-over from other donors' samples. The CDR3 runs from the conserved cysteine through the conserved F or W. D genes are given only for firm matches. Not every row has a clone size; where given, it reads once, few, many or a size class.

cdr3_nt,cdr3_aa,j_call,d_call,v_call,clone_size
TGTGCCAGCAGCGTGACGGGGGGGAAAGAGACCCAGTACTTC,CASSVTGGKETQYF,TRBJ2-5,TRBD2,TRBV9,few
TGTGCCAGCAGTTACGGGGGACAGAATCAGCCCCAGCATTTT,CASSYGGQNQPQHF,TRBJ1-5,TRBD1,TRBV6-5,-
TGTGCCAGCAGGAGGACAGGGAGCTCCTACAATGAGCAGTTCTTC,CASRRTGSSYNEQFF,TRBJ2-1,TRBD1,TRBV25-1,-
TGTGCCAGCTCATCACTAGCCCCTGAGCAGTTCTTC,CASSSLAPEQFF,TRBJ2-1,-,TRBV18,many
TGCGCCAGCAGTCTAGGCGAACGGGACAATCAGCCCCAGCATTTT,CASSLGERDNQPQHF,TRBJ1-5,-,TRBV10-1,-
TGTGCCAGCAGTCTGGGGGTGGCCGGGGAGCTGTTTTTT,CASSLGVAGELFF,TRBJ2-2,-,TRBV28,many
TGTGCCAGCATGGCGAGAGGGGTGGAGACCCAGTACTTC,CASMARGVETQYF,TRBJ2-5,-,TRBV2,few
TGCAGTGCTGAAGGCGGGAACACTGAAGCTTTCTTT,CSAEGGNTEAFF,TRBJ1-1,-,TRBV20-1,few
TGTGCCAGCAGCTTTTCAGGGGCGACTGAAGCTTTCTTT,CASSFSGATEAFF,TRBJ1-1,-,TRBV7-8,few
TGCAGTGCTAGAGAGGGTGGGGCTACTGGAAACACCATATATTTT,CSAREGGATGNTIYF,TRBJ1-3,-,TRBV20-1,many
TGCAGTGCACCAGGGGGCTCTGGAAACACCATATATTTT,CSAPGGSGNTIYF,TRBJ1-3,TRBD1,TRBV20-1,-
TGTGCCAGTCGATCGTGGGACAGCTCTGGAAACACCATATATTTT,CASRSWDSSGNTIYF,TRBJ1-3,TRBD1,TRBV3-1,many
TGTGCCAGCAGTGATTCCCCCGGGGGAGCCGACACAGATACGCAGTATTTT,CASSDSPGGADTDTQYF,TRBJ2-3,-,TRBV6-2/TRBV6-3,-
TGCAGCGTAGGGGAAAACATTCAGTACTTC,CSVGENIQYF,TRBJ2-4,-,TRBV29-1,once
TGCAGTGCTAGAGACCCTAGGACAGGGTTCCAAGAGACCCAGTACTTC,CSARDPRTGFQETQYF,TRBJ2-5,TRBD1,TRBV20-1,-
TGTGCCAGCAGGCCCAACAGGGTGAACACTGAAGCTTTCTTT,CASRPNRVNTEAFF,TRBJ1-1,-,TRBV6-2/TRBV6-3,-
TGTGCCAGCTCACCACCGGGACAGGGGTACTACGAGCAGTACTTC,CASSPPGQGYYEQYF,TRBJ2-7,TRBD1,TRBV18,-
TGCAGTGCGCCGGGACGGATTAATCAGCCCCAGCATTTT,CSAPGRINQPQHF,TRBJ1-5,-,TRBV20-1,-
TGCGCCAGCAGCCTTGGGGGAACAGGGACGGCTTACGAGCAGTACTTC,CASSLGGTGTAYEQYF,TRBJ2-7,-,TRBV5-1,-
TGTGCCAGCAGCCGAACAAATAGACTGAAGAGCTCCTACAATGAGCAGTTCTTC,CASSRTNRLKSSYNEQFF,TRBJ2-1,-,TRBV7-2,-
TGTGCCAGCAGTGAAATTAGAAACACTGAAGCTTTCTTT,CASSEIRNTEAFF,TRBJ1-1,-,TRBV6-1,-
TGTGCCAGCAGCCAACGGGATGGGGGAGCTAATTCACCCCTCCACTTT,CASSQRDGGANSPLHF,TRBJ1-6,-,TRBV16,-
TGTGCCAGCAGGAGACAAGAGACCCAGTACTTC,CASRRQETQYF,TRBJ2-5,-,TRBV2,many
TGTGCCAGCAGTTTATCTGCGTCGGGGGTGGTTGAAGCTTTCTTT,CASSLSASGVVEAFF,TRBJ1-1,-,TRBV28,few
TGTGCCATCAGGGGGATCGGTCAAGAGACCCAGTACTTC,CAIRGIGQETQYF,TRBJ2-5,-,TRBV10-3,-
TGTGCCATCAGTTCCCGGGACAGGGCTTCGAAGAACACTGAAGCTTTCTTT,CAISSRDRASKNTEAFF,TRBJ1-1,TRBD1,TRBV10-3,few
TGTGCCAGCAGGGAACAGGGCCCCTTGGGCTACACCTTC,CASREQGPLGYTF,TRBJ1-2,-,TRBV6-6,-
TGTGCCAGCAGCCCACTAGCCACAGATACGCAGTATTTT,CASSPLATDTQYF,TRBJ2-3,-,TRBV7-9,many
TGTGCCAGCTCACCACCTAGCAGGGAGGCTTTCTTT,CASSPPSREAFF,TRBJ1-1,-,TRBV18,-
TGTGCCAGCAGCTTAGTAGGGGAAGAGGGACAGTTGGATTCACCCCTCCACTTT,CASSLVGEEGQLDSPLHF,TRBJ1-6,TRBD1,TRBV7-2,few
TGCAGTGCTAGAGTTTGGGAGGGGACAGGGGATGTCTACGAGCAGTACTTC,CSARVWEGTGDVYEQYF,TRBJ2-7,TRBD1,TRBV20-1,-
TGTGCCAGCAGCCCGGTGGGAGTTTCACCCCTCCACTTT,CASSPVGVSPLHF,TRBJ1-6,-,TRBV7-9,few
TGTGCCAGCAGCCATGGACAGGGAGGGGGACAAGAGACCCAGTACTTC,CASSHGQGGGQETQYF,TRBJ2-5,-,TRBV5-4,-
TGTGCCAGCAGTTCCAGGGGACCGACCATTCAGTACTTC,CASSSRGPTIQYF,TRBJ2-4,-,TRBV28,few
TGTGCCAGCAGCTTAGAGGCTAGAAACAATGAGCAGTTCTTC,CASSLEARNNEQFF,TRBJ2-1,-,TRBV7-2,few
TGTGCCAGCAGCCAAGGTGTTAGCCGACTACTCACAGATACGCAGTATTTT,CASSQGVSRLLTDTQYF,TRBJ2-3,-,TRBV3-1,few
TGTGCCAGCGTCCCAGGGTCAGGAAACACCATATATTTT,CASVPGSGNTIYF,TRBJ1-3,-,TRBV6-6,-
TGTGCCATCAGTGAGCCCCGGGACAGGGTCGTCTACACCTTC,CAISEPRDRVVYTF,TRBJ1-2,TRBD1,TRBV10-3,few
TGCAGTGCTAGAGATCTGGGGGGAGGGAATGAAAAACTGTTTTTT,CSARDLGGGNEKLFF,TRBJ1-4,-,TRBV20-1,few
TGTGCCAGCAGTTCTGGGTACGAGCAGTACTTC,CASSSGYEQYF,TRBJ2-7,-,TRBV28,many
TGTGCCAGCAGCTTAGAAAGGACTATCCCCATCTTC,CASSLERTIPIF,TRBJ2-1,-,TRBV7-6,few
TGCAGCGTTAGTACAGTCCAAGAGACCCAGTACTTC,CSVSTVQETQYF,TRBJ2-5,-,TRBV29-1,-
TGTGCCAGCTCTCTACAGGGGGCTCACTCTGGAAACACCATATATTTT,CASSLQGAHSGNTIYF,TRBJ1-3,TRBD1,TRBV18,few
TGTGCCACCAGTTTATCATTAACCGGTCGTGGTACGCAGTATTTT,CATSLSLTGRGTQYF,TRBJ2-3,-,TRBV24-1,few
TGTGCCAGCAGCCAAGATCGGAATGAAAAACTGTTTTTT,CASSQDRNEKLFF,TRBJ1-4,-,TRBV4-2,-
TGCGCCAGCAGTGAGCCAAAGCTACTTCCGGGTATAAGAAAAAATGAGCAGTTCTTC,CASSEPKLLPGIRKNEQFF,TRBJ2-1,-,TRBV10-1,few
TGTGCCAGCAGCCCCCTTGCCAGTAATCAGCCCCAGCATTTT,CASSPLASNQPQHF,TRBJ1-5,-,TRBV7-2,-
TGTGCCAGCAGCTTAGCCGGGACGCCGCACGAGCAGTACTTC,CASSLAGTPHEQYF,TRBJ2-7,-,TRBV7-9,few
TGTGCCACCGTGGGACCGAACACAGATACGCAGTATTTT,CATVGPNTDTQYF,TRBJ2-3,-,TRBV28,many
TGTGCCAGCAGTTCGGGCACTGAAGCTTTCTTT,CASSSGTEAFF,TRBJ1-1,-,TRBV28,many
TGCGCCAGCAGTGACAGGTCTCCTCCCAAGGGAGACTTT,CASSDRSPPKGDF,TRBJ1-6,-,TRBV10-2,few
TGCGCCAGCAGTGGACTAGCGGTCCAAGAGACCCAGTACTTC,CASSGLAVQETQYF,TRBJ2-5,TRBD2,TRBV10-2,-
TGTGCCAGCAGCTTTTGGATTAGGCTAGCGGGAGGAGATACGCAGTATTTT,CASSFWIRLAGGDTQYF,TRBJ2-3,TRBD2,TRBV7-9,many
TGTGCCAGCGGCGAACTAGCGGGGGTGCTGTCAGGAGAGACCCAGTACTTC,CASGELAGVLSGETQYF,TRBJ2-5,TRBD2,TRBV7-8,-
TGTGCCAGCAGCTTACCGCCGATAGATGAGCAGTTCTTC,CASSLPPIDEQFF,TRBJ2-1,-,TRBV7-2,many
TGTGCCAGCAGTACAAGGGTTCAGCCCCAGCATTTT,CASSTRVQPQHF,TRBJ1-5,-,TRBV12-3/TRBV12-4,-
TGTGCCAGCAGTTACTCCTCTCTAGCGGGAGGGAAAAACATTCAGTACTTC,CASSYSSLAGGKNIQYF,TRBJ2-4,TRBD2,TRBV6-5,-